This T cell receptor (beta chain) was sequenced for a study of blood T cell repertoires in COVID-19 (dated by TCRdb to the early 2020s). Background for the entire study: Samples covering the acute and convalescent phases of COVID-19 were provided by collaborators in the United States, Italy and Spain. The material from the prospective study consisted of cDNA or gDNA derived from T cells, B-cell-depleted T cells, or PBMCs. Deeply sampled blood TCRbeta repertoires from subjects exposed to, actively infected with, or recovered from COVID-19 were included in the dataset. A freely available public database, intended as a resource for researchers studying the immune response to SARS-CoV-2, is where the repertoires were released. Samples were obtained from the ongoing ImmuneRACE study (first 160 participants) and from 1,254 subjects provided by 6 global collaborators. The sample metadata nearly always contained a de-identified subject ID, COVID-19 status, age in years and sex. HLA class I and class II types, where available, came from metadata supplied by the sample provider rather than from assay-based typing.

Remarks on this clone: The antigen it binds to is not known. One base away there is no much larger clone; base qualities are not given.

Collaborating institutions collected whole blood in K2EDTA tubes following their own protocols. For TCRbeta analysis, collaborator samples were shipped as frozen whole blood, as isolated PBMCs, or as DNA extracted from either sample type. TCRbeta CDR3 regions were amplified from genomic DNA by means of the immunoSEQ Assay, a bias-controlled multiplex PCR. Per the authors' processing: Nucleated cell counts per sample were estimated from amplification of reference gene primers within the assay. To quantify the absolute abundance of each unique TCRbeta CDR3 rearrangement, sequence reads were collapsed and filtered. Productive Simpson clonality was computed per sample as the square root of Simpson's diversity index over productive rearrangements. The table comes from immuneACCESS by way of TCRdb, which keeps in-frame sequences with V and J called. Part of the clones is missing from these tables; in studies checked, under half for an unresolved V gene and the rest for unknown reasons. V and J calls plus clone size are reproduced from that table; the DNA served to infer D and trimming. A total of some 41,000 clones appear in this sample, around 81% of them only once. Clones ranked in the top ten supply more than 30% of the sample.

Overall study results and their limits: The amount of clinical and demographic metadata varied by source and participant and was provided uncurated.

The source of this sequence is a middle-aged man with active or convalescent COVID-19. The sample was peripheral blood.

The encoded CDR3 is CASSFSGPPDTQYF. At the DNA level, the sequence is TGCGCCAGCAGCTTCTCAGGTCCCCCCGATACGCAGTATTTT. The rearrangement combines TRBV5-1 with TRBJ2-3, with no D gene named confidently. Its CDR3 holds 14 amino acids, cysteine through phenylalanine. Only the CDR3 region is kept as DNA, spanning 42 bases read in frame from base 1. CDR1 SGHRS and CDR2 YFSETQ were looked up in the germline V gene. V loses 2 bases, J loses 6 bases, and the germline ends lie 13 bases apart.